Listed below are T cell receptor beta chains from one sample, sequenced in a study of cytomegalovirus exposure and HLA in healthy donors. The repertoire was sequenced with immunoSEQ multiplex PCR; TCRdb's copy has only in-frame clones and lacks some. The profile shows about 130,000 clones, 81% of them singletons. The sample consisted of PBMCs. The source of these receptors is a man between 18 and 29 years old in good health and CMV-seronegative. Both conserved end residues are part of each CDR3. D genes are given only for firm matches. Expanded clones are given a class, and other clones once, few, many or no size at all.

V,D,J,size,CDR3,DNA
TRBV25-1,-,TRBJ1-3,-,CASSPTPGGNTIYF,TGTGCCAGCAGCCCGACCCCAGGTGGAAACACCATATATTTT
TRBV4-3,-,TRBJ2-3,once,CASRGGSTDTQYF,TGCGCCTCCCGAGGAGGTAGCACAGATACGCAGTATTTT
TRBV19,TRBD1,TRBJ2-1,-,CASSIPSGTGKNEQFF,TGTGCCAGTAGTATACCCTCCGGGACAGGGAAAAATGAGCAGTTCTTC
TRBV18,TRBD1,TRBJ2-2,-,CASSINALQGDSGELFF,TGTGCCAGCTCAATTAACGCCCTACAGGGGGATTCCGGGGAGCTGTTTTTT
TRBV28,TRBD2,TRBJ2-5,-,CASSFLAGRGQETQYF,TGTGCCAGCAGTTTTTTAGCGGGGAGAGGACAAGAGACCCAGTACTTC
TRBV30,-,TRBJ1-2,few,CAWSRGGLGGYTF,TGTGCCTGGAGTAGGGGGGGGCTTGGTGGCTACACCTTC
TRBV7-2,-,TRBJ2-7,few,CASSLGGGSYEQYF,TGTGCCAGCAGCTTAGGTGGAGGCTCCTACGAGCAGTACTTC
TRBV2,TRBD1,TRBJ1-2,-,CASSDKRGQGGYGYTF,TGTGCCAGCAGTGATAAGAGGGGACAGGGAGGTTATGGCTACACCTTC
TRBV7-8,-,TRBJ1-2,-,CASSRKLRGTYVNYGYTF,TGTGCCAGCAGCCGGAAATTACGCGGGACGTACGTCAACTATGGCTACACCTTC
TRBV6-1,-,TRBJ1-1,-,CARTTPGAFF,TGTGCCAGAACCACCCCGGGAGCTTTCTTT
TRBV5-6,-,TRBJ2-3,-,CASSLGGTQYF,TGTGCCAGCAGCTTGGGAGGTACGCAGTATTTT
TRBV6-4,TRBD1,TRBJ2-3,few,CASSDSPGQGADTQYF,TGTGCCAGCAGTGACTCACCGGGACAGGGGGCAGATACGCAGTATTTT
TRBV4-3,-,TRBJ1-1,-,CASSQDPEGLGTEAFF,TGCGCCAGCAGCCAAGATCCGGAGGGGCTGGGCACTGAAGCTTTCTTT
TRBV7-2,-,TRBJ1-1,-,CASSLLNGVTEAFF,TGTGCCAGCAGCTTATTAAACGGGGTCACTGAAGCTTTCTTT
TRBV6-5,TRBD1,TRBJ1-2,-,CASSYSSGQGYGYTF,TGTGCCAGCAGTTACTCCAGCGGACAGGGGTATGGCTACACCTTC
TRBV28,-,TRBJ1-4,-,CASSLSGGGEKLFF,TGTGCCAGCAGTTTATCGGGGGGAGGGGAAAAACTGTTTTTT
TRBV5-6,-,TRBJ1-6,-,CASSLGGGLYSYNSPLHF,TGTGCCAGCAGCTTGGGAGGGGGTTTGTACTCCTATAATTCACCCCTCCACTTT
TRBV4-3,TRBD1,TRBJ1-2,-,CASSQRDRGKNGYTF,TGCGCCAGCAGCCAGAGGGACAGGGGAAAGAATGGCTACACCTTC
TRBV6-5,TRBD1,TRBJ1-6,few,CASSYPGQIALHF,TGTGCCAGCAGTTACCCGGGACAGATAGCCCTCCACTTT
TRBV13,TRBD1,TRBJ2-7,-,CASRDPTGVEQYF,TGTGCCAGCAGGGACCCGACAGGGGTTGAGCAGTACTTC
TRBV6-4,TRBD2,TRBJ2-1,-,CASSLTSGGASEQFF,TGTGCCAGCAGTTTGACTAGCGGGGGGGCTAGTGAGCAGTTCTTC
TRBV9,-,TRBJ2-7,-,CASRSDGGEQYF,TGTGCCAGCAGGTCCGATGGCGGGGAGCAGTACTTC
TRBV7-9,-,TRBJ2-3,-,CASSFSNTQYF,TGTGCCAGCAGCTTTAGCAATACGCAGTATTTT
TRBV5-6,-,TRBJ2-1,-,CASSLEIGLAIGQFF,TGTGCCAGCAGCTTGGAGATTGGATTAGCCATAGGGCAGTTCTTC
TRBV12-5,TRBD2,TRBJ2-1,-,CASGSGNSYNEQFF,TGTGCTAGTGGTAGCGGGAACTCCTACAATGAGCAGTTCTTC
TRBV25-1,TRBD2,TRBJ2-2,-,CASSATSGGNTGELFF,TGTGCCAGCAGCGCAACTAGCGGGGGGAACACCGGGGAGCTGTTTTTT
TRBV6-6,-,TRBJ2-2,-,CASSHTTPNTGELFF,TGTGCCAGCAGCCACACGACACCCAACACCGGGGAGCTGTTTTTT
TRBV28,-,TRBJ1-4,-,CASSIKSVQLFF,TGTGCCAGCAGTATTAAGAGCGTGCAACTGTTTTTT
TRBV4-1,-,TRBJ2-3,few,CASSPRRGDTQYF,TGCGCCAGCAGCCCCCGCAGGGGAGATACGCAGTATTTT
TRBV28,-,TRBJ2-7,-,CASSPSSYEQYF,TGTGCCAGCAGCCCTAGCTCCTACGAGCAGTACTTC
TRBV7-3,TRBD1,TRBJ1-2,-,CASSSRLLRTANRGFDGYTF,TGTGCCAGCAGCTCCCGACTACTTCGGACAGCAAACAGGGGCTTCGATGGCTACACCTTC
TRBV6-5,-,TRBJ2-1,-,CASSYLDEQFF,TGTGCCAGCAGTTACTTAGATGAGCAGTTCTTC
TRBV15,TRBD1,TRBJ2-7,-,CATTLTGEPAYEQYF,TGTGCCACCACCCTAACAGGGGAGCCTGCCTACGAGCAGTACTTC
TRBV5-6,-,TRBJ1-1,-,CASSLTGFKMNTEAFF,TGTGCCAGCAGCTTGACAGGGTTCAAGATGAACACTGAAGCTTTCTTT
TRBV2,TRBD1,TRBJ1-3,-,CASQRDRVIGNTIYF,TGTGCCAGCCAGCGGGACAGGGTTATCGGAAACACCATATATTTT
TRBV10-1,TRBD2,TRBJ2-1,-,CAYPRLAGCEQFF,TGCGCCTACCCAAGGCTAGCGGGGTGTGAGCAGTTCTTC
TRBV28,-,TRBJ1-6,-,CASSLTLQNSPLHF,TGTGCCAGCAGTTTAACATTACAGAATTCACCCCTCCACTTT
TRBV4-3,-,TRBJ1-5,-,CASSQDAPRGQPQHF,TGCGCCAGCAGCCAAGATGCCCCGAGAGGCCAGCCCCAGCATTTT
TRBV30,-,TRBJ1-5,-,CAWRLAGNQPQHF,TGTGCCTGGAGGCTGGCGGGCAATCAGCCCCAGCATTTT
TRBV27,-,TRBJ2-6,-,CASSLRSGAGANVLTF,TGTGCCAGCAGTTTAAGGTCGGGGGCTGGGGCCAACGTCCTGACTTTC
TRBV15,TRBD1,TRBJ1-2,-,CATNEGVPGQSSLNYGYTF,TGTGCCACCAACGAGGGGGTTCCGGGACAGTCAAGCCTTAACTATGGCTACACCTTC
TRBV19,-,TRBJ2-1,-,CASSILSGNEQFF,TGTGCCAGTAGTATTTTATCGGGTAATGAGCAGTTCTTC
TRBV5-4,-,TRBJ1-4,-,CASSLLSGSRPGGGEKLFF,TGTGCCAGCAGCTTGTTATCAGGTTCCCGCCCGGGCGGAGGAGAAAAACTGTTTTTT
TRBV6-4,-,TRBJ2-7,few,CAGRTLYEQYF,TGTGCCGGAAGGACACTCTACGAGCAGTACTTC
TRBV19,-,TRBJ1-1,-,CASSPVNGVGEAFF,TGTGCCAGTAGTCCAGTAAACGGGGTGGGTGAAGCTTTCTTT
TRBV7-2,-,TRBJ1-1,-,CASSSNTEAFF,TGTGCCAGCAGCTCAAACACTGAAGCTTTCTTT